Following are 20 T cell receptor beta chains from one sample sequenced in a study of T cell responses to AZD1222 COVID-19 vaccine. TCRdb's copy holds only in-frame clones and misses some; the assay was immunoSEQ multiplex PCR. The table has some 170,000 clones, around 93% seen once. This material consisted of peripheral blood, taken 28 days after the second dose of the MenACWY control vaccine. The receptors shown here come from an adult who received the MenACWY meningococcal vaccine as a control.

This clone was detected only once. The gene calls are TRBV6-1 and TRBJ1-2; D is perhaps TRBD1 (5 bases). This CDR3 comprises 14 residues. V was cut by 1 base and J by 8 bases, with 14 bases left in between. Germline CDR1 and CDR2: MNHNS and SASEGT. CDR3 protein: CASSEEKGRAGYTF. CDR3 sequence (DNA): TGTGCCAGCAGTGAAGAGAAGGGCAGGGCGGGCTACACCTTC.

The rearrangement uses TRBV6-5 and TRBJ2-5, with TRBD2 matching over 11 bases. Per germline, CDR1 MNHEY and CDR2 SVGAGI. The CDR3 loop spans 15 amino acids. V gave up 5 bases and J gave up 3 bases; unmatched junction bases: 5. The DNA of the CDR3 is TGTGCCAGCAGTCCTCCGGGACTAGCGGAAGAGACCCAGTACTTC. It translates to CASSPPGLAEETQYF.

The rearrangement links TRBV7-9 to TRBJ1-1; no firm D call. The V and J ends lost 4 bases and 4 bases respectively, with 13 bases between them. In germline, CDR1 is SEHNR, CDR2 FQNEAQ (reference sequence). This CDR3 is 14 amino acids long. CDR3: CASSSAYGGTEAFF. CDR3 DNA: TGTGCCAGCAGCTCCGCATACGGTGGCACTGAAGCTTTCTTT.

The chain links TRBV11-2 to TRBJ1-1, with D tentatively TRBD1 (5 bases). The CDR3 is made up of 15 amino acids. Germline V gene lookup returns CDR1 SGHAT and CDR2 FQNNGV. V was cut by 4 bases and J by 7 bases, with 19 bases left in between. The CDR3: CASSSQLGVKGEAFF. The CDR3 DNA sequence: TGTGCCAGCAGCTCACAATTGGGGGTAAAGGGTGAAGCTTTCTTT.

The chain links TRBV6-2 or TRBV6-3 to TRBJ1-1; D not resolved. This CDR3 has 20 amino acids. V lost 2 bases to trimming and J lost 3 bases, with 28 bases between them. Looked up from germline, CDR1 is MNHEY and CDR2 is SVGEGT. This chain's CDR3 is CASSYQSPSGLTLRDTEAFF. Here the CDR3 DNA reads TGTGCCAGCAGTTACCAATCTCCATCCGGGTTAACCTTGCGGGACACTGAAGCTTTCTTT.

CDR3 protein: CASTYRTYYTF. CDR3 DNA sequence: TGTGCCAGCACCTATCGGACCTACTACACCTTC. The chain joins TRBV12-3 or TRBV12-4 to TRBJ1-2; D uncertain. V lost 7 bases, J lost 10 bases, and 13 bases lay in between. CDR3 size: 11 residues.

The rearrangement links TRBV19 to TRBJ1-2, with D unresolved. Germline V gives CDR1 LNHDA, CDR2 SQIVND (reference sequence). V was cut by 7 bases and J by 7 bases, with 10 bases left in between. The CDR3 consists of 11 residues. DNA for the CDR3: TGTGCCAGTAAGGAGGGAAGTGGCTACACCTTC. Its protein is CASKEGSGYTF.

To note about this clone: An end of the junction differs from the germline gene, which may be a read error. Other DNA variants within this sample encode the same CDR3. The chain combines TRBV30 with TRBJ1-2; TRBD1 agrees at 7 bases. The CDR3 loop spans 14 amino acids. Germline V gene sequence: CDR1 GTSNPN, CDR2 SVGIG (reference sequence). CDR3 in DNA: TGTGCTTGGAGACCCCAGGGGGTGAAATATGGCTACACCTTC. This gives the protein CAWRPQGVKYGYTF.

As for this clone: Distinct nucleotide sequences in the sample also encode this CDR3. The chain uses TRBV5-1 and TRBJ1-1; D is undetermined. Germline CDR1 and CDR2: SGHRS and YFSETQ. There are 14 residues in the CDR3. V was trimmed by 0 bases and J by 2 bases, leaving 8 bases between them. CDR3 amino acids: CASSLEGRNTEAFF. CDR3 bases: TGCGCCAGCAGCTTGGAAGGCAGAAACACTGAAGCTTTCTTT.

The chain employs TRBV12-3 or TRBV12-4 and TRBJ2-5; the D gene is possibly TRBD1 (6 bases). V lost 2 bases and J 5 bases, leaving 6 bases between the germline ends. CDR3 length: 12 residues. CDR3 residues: CASSLRGETQYF. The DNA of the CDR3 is TGTGCCAGCAGTTTAAGGGGGGAGACCCAGTACTTC.

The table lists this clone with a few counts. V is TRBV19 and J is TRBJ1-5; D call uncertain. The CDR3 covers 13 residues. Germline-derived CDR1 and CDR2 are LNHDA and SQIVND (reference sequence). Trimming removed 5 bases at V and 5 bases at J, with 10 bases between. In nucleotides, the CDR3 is TGTGCCAGTAGTCCACGAAGCTATCAGCCCCAGCATTTT. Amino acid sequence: CASSPRSYQPQHF.

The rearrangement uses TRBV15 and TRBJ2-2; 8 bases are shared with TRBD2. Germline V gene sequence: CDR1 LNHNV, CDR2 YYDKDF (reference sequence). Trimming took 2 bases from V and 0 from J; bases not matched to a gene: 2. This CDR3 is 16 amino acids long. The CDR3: CATSRSGLANTGELFF. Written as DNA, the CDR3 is TGTGCCACCAGCAGATCGGGACTAGCGAACACCGGGGAGCTGTTTTTT. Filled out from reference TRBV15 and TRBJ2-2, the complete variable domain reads DAMVIQNPRYQVTQFGKPVTLSCSQTLNHNVMYWYQQKSSQAPKLLFHYYDKDFNNEADTPDNFQSRRPNTSFCFLDIRSPGLGDTAMYLCATSRSGLANTGELFFGEGSRLTVL.

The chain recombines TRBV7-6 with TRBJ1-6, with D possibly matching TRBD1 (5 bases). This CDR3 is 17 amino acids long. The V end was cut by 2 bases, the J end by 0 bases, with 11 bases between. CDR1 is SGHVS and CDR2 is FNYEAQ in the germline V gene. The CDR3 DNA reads TGTGCCAGCAGCTTAATCGGGGGGGGCTCCTATAATTCACCCCTCCACTTT. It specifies CASSLIGGGSYNSPLHF.

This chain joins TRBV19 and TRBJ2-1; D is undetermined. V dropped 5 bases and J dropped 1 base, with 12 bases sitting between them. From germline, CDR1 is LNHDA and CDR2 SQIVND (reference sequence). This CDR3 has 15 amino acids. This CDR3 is CASSVSPASYNEQFF. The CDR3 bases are TGTGCCAGTAGTGTCTCTCCGGCTTCCTACAATGAGCAGTTCTTC.

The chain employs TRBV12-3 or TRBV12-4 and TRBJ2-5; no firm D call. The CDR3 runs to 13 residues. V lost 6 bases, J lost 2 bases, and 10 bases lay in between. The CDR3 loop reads CASRPQSQETQYF. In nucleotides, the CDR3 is TGTGCCAGCAGACCCCAGTCGCAAGAGACCCAGTACTTC.

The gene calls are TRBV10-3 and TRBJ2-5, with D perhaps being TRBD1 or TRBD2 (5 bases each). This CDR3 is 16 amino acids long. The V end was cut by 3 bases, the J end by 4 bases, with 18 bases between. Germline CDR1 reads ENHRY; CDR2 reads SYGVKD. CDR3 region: CAISDDGRGARETQYF. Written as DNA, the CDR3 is TGTGCCATCAGTGACGATGGGCGAGGGGCGAGAGAGACCCAGTACTTC.

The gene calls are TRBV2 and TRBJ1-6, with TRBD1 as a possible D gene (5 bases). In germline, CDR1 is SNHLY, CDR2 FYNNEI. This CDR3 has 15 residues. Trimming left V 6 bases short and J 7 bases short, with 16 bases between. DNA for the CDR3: TGTGCCAGCAGAGGAGGGAGGGAGGGGAATTCACCCCTCCACTTT. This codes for CASRGGREGNSPLHF.

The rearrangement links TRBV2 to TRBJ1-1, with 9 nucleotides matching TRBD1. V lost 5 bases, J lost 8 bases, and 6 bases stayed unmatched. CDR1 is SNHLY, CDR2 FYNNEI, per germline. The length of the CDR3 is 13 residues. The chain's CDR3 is CASSPNRGPEAFF. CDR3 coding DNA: TGTGCCAGCAGTCCAAACAGGGGGCCCGAAGCTTTCTTT.

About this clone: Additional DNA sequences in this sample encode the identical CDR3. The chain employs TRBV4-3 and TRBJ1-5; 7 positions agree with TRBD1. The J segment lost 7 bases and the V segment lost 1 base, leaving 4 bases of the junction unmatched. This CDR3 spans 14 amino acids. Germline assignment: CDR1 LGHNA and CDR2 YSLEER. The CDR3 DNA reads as TGCGCCAGCAGCCAAGGACAGGGCGAGCAGCCCCAGCATTTT. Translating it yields CASSQGQGEQPQHF.

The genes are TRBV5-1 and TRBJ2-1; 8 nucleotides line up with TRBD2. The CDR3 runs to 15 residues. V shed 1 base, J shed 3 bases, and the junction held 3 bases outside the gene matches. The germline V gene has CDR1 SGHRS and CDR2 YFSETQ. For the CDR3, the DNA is TGCGCCAGCAGCTTGAGCGGGGGTAGCTACAATGAGCAGTTCTTC. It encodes CASSLSGGSYNEQFF.